The entry that follows covers one T cell receptor beta chain sequence. Its target antigen remains unknown. No base qualities exist here, and no much larger clone lies one base off it. Every donor was a healthy Caucasian. The twin cohort comprised three pairs of female monozygotic twins, all aged roughly 18 to 29 years. Using Miltenyi CD45RO+ enrichment and human naive T-cell isolation kits, memory (CD45RO+) and naive T cells were isolated from PBMC. The entry originates in a study of identical twins (dated by TCRdb to the mid-2010s). Background for the entire study: The study deep-sequenced TCR alpha and beta repertoires from monozygotic twins, unrelated adults of various ages and cord blood to test whether fetal clonotypes persist. To rule out contamination, the twin experiments were replicated at different times with different library preparation protocols. Here is what the overall study found, with its caveats: A weaker excess of twin sharing was found in beta out-of-frame sequences because the signal-to-noise ratio was lowered by fewer shared sequences. In monozygotic twins, out-of-frame TCR alpha sharing was systematically underestimated by recombination models, although the models agreed with sharing between unrelated individuals. Compared with coincidental sharing between unrelated individuals, out-of-frame TCR alpha sequences shared between twins had an excess of sequences with low generation probability. Invariant T cells such as MAIT and iNKT could partly confound zero-insertion analyses, though diverse VJ usage argued against this for most clonotypes. Fewer insertions were carried by abundant cord blood beta clonotypes; a weaker similar trend was observed in young adult naive repertoires, while no such trend was observed in memory repertoires. Conclusions relied on cross-sectional statistical analysis, since the same donors could not be followed over many years.

The CDR3 holds 13 amino acids from the cysteine to the phenylalanine. The kept DNA is CDR3 alone, 39 bases in frame from the first base. The trim is 3 bases for V and 0 bases for J, with a gap of 5 bases between the germline ends. Per the germline V gene (reference sequence), LGHDT is the CDR1 and YNNKEL is the CDR2. Receptor amplification or capture employed 5' RACE. TCRdb lists the instrument as Illumina HiSeq 2000. Template switching introduced a universal primer binding site; the final cDNA contained a unique molecular identifier, enabling accurate counting of TCR cDNA molecules. First-strand cDNA for TCR alpha and beta chains was synthesized from specific primers in the conserved constant-segment region. Each cDNA library was double barcoded, with a SMART-Mk sample barcode plus Illumina barcodes, to control for contamination. TruSeq adapter sequences along with Illumina sample barcodes were introduced in two successive PCR steps. The TCR alpha and beta cDNA libraries were sequenced on the Illumina HiSeq platform using custom primers. In the authors' own workflow: Raw reads were processed with MiGEC to extract unique molecular identifiers, and MiXCR was used to determine CDR3 positions. Recombination models were inferred per individual with the repgenHMM and IGoR tools using an EM algorithm. The analysis of shared clonotypes was done with the tcR package in R, with sharing normalized by the product of cloneset sizes. Out-of-frame nonproductive sequences were analyzed to study raw recombination free of thymic and clonal selection effects. Clones were called with MiXCR by TCRdb after fastp trimmed the public reads at Q25, and only in-frame beta chains were retained. Every CDR3 protein is listed once, alongside the most common genes and DNA of its rows. TCRdb, not the original authors, processed these V and J calls. Present in this sample are approximately 280,000 distinct CDR3 sequences, about 8.1% of which were seen just once. Less than 2.5% of the sample belongs to the ten largest clones.

The same sample was also used in a study of yellow fever vaccine responses in identical twins. The second study's authors report: According to the authors, in identical twins the way T cells responded to vaccination appeared partly convergent and partly personalized. Focusing on identical twins, the study followed the T cell clones that responded to the vaccine, and did so with precision.

This sequence was found in a woman aged 18-29 years in good health. Sequenced sample: memory (CD45RO+) T cells sorted from blood. What this sample's cell subset or site label stands for: CD45RO+ enriched T cells. The receptor chain draws on TRBV3-1 and TRBJ2-5; no D gene is confidently identified. This receptor carries the CDR3 CASSQGYQETQYF. The DNA sequence reads TGTGCCAGCAGCCAGGGCTACCAAGAGACCCAGTACTTC.